The clone carrying this T cell receptor beta chain was found many times. The antigen remains unidentified. This CDR3 region has 15 residues. CDR1 and CDR2 (germline): KGHDR, SFDVKD. The V end was cut by 3 bases, the J end by 5 bases, with 15 bases between. This entry is derived from a study of CD8 T cells in ankylosing spondylitis. Broader study findings: A motif of 8 or 9 highly homologous TCR beta variants was seen as apparently characteristic of ankylosing spondylitis blood.

TCRdb reanalysed the 5' RACE reads using MiXCR and keeps one entry per CDR3 protein. The data show approximately 520,000 distinct CDR3 sequences, under 5.5% seen once. Specimen: blood, either unsorted or a sorted T cell fraction (not recorded which). The V gene is TRBV24-1, the J gene TRBJ2-5, with D perhaps matching TRBD1 (7 bases). The TCR originated in a male donor with ankylosing spondylitis. CDR3 sequence reads: CATSDGGGPGETQYF. CDR3 DNA sequence: TGTGCCACCAGTGATGGAGGGGGCCCAGGCGAGACCCAGTACTTC.